This is a list of T cell receptor beta chains from one sample in a study of vaccination and CD4 T cells after COVID-19. TCRdb re-called the PCR reads through MiXCR, storing one row per CDR3 protein. The data contain around 20,000 distinct CDR3 sequences, around 50% of them singletons. These receptors lack a known antigen. Material: CD4+ T cells from blood, cultured in vitro, obtained before SARS-CoV-2 vaccination. All receptors come from a human donor who had recovered from COVID-19. The CDR3 runs from the conserved cysteine through the conserved F or W. D genes are given only for firm matches. Not all rows give a size; the values are once, few, many and, for expanded clones, a class.

V: TRBV30; size: NA; D: NA; J: TRBJ1-1; DNA: TGTGCCTGGAGAATCGGACAACCGAACACTGAAGCTTTCTTT; CDR3: CAWRIGQPNTEAFF
V: TRBV20-1; size: few; D: NA; J: TRBJ1-1; DNA: TGCAGTGCTAGCCAGAGGAACACTGAAGCTTTCTTT; CDR3: CSASQRNTEAFF
V: TRBV5-1; size: NA; D: NA; J: TRBJ1-2; DNA: TGCGCCAGCAGCTTGAGACAGGACTCTAACTATGGCTACACCTTC; CDR3: CASSLRQDSNYGYTF
V: TRBV19; size: once; D: TRBD2; J: TRBJ2-1; DNA: TGTGCCAGTAGTTTAGCGGGAGGTGGGGGCACAGGGGAGCAGTTCTTC; CDR3: CASSLAGGGGTGEQFF
V: TRBV6-2/TRBV6-3; size: NA; D: TRBD1; J: TRBJ2-1; DNA: TGTGCCAGCAGTATACAGGGGGCTGGGTACAATGAGCAGTTCTTC; CDR3: CASSIQGAGYNEQFF
V: TRBV20-1; size: NA; D: NA; J: TRBJ2-1; DNA: TGCAGTGCCGGAAGCGGGTCAGGAGGCTACAATGAGCAGTTCTTC; CDR3: CSAGSGSGGYNEQFF
V: TRBV19; size: few; D: NA; J: TRBJ1-3; DNA: TGTGCCAGTAGTCCTCTGCCTGGCCTCGGAAACACCATATATTTT; CDR3: CASSPLPGLGNTIYF
V: TRBV7-9; size: NA; D: NA; J: TRBJ1-2; DNA: TGTGCCAGCAGCTTCCTGGGCGCCTATGGCTACACCTTC; CDR3: CASSFLGAYGYTF
V: TRBV6-4; size: NA; D: TRBD1; J: TRBJ2-3; DNA: TGTGCCAGCAGTGTTCGGACAGGGGCTACAGATACGCAGTATTTT; CDR3: CASSVRTGATDTQYF
V: TRBV7-3; size: once; D: NA; J: TRBJ1-2; DNA: TGTGCCAGCAGCCCCCTCCTGAGGGACCACTATGGCTACACCTTC; CDR3: CASSPLLRDHYGYTF
V: TRBV20-1; size: NA; D: NA; J: TRBJ2-3; DNA: TGCAGTGCAAACCGCGGACCAGATACGCAGTATTTT; CDR3: CSANRGPDTQYF
V: TRBV7-2; size: NA; D: TRBD2; J: TRBJ2-1; DNA: TGTGCCAGCAGCCTCGGACTAGACAATGAGCAGTTCTTC; CDR3: CASSLGLDNEQFF
V: TRBV7-9; size: few; D: NA; J: TRBJ1-1; DNA: TGTGCCAGCAGCTTAGAGGGACTGGCCACTGAAGCTTTCTTT; CDR3: CASSLEGLATEAFF
V: TRBV28; size: few; D: NA; J: TRBJ1-6; DNA: TGTGCCAGCCTAGACAGGTGGAATTCACCCCTCCACTTT; CDR3: CASLDRWNSPLHF
V: TRBV7-3; size: NA; D: TRBD2; J: TRBJ2-2; DNA: TGTGCCAGCAGCTTGGGGACTAGCGGGAACACCGGGGAGCTGTTTTTT; CDR3: CASSLGTSGNTGELFF
V: TRBV20-1; size: few; D: TRBD2; J: TRBJ2-1; DNA: TGCAGTGCTAGAGATACCCTAGCGGGAGCGGGTGAGCAGTTCTTC; CDR3: CSARDTLAGAGEQFF
V: TRBV6-1; size: NA; D: TRBD1; J: TRBJ1-5; DNA: TGTGCCAGCAGCTCCCTCCGAGCGCGGACAGGAGTAAATCAGCCCCAGCATTTT; CDR3: CASSSLRARTGVNQPQHF
V: TRBV25-1; size: NA; D: NA; J: TRBJ2-7; DNA: TGTGCCACTCGCGGGCAGTCCTACGAGCAGTACTTC; CDR3: CATRGQSYEQYF
V: TRBV23-1; size: NA; D: NA; J: TRBJ1-2; DNA: TGCGCCAGCAGTCAATTCGGCCCCGGGGATGACTATGGCTACACCTTC; CDR3: CASSQFGPGDDYGYTF
V: TRBV7-9; size: NA; D: TRBD1; J: TRBJ1-3; DNA: TGTGCCAGCAGCTTGGACAGGTCTGGAAACACCATATATTTT; CDR3: CASSLDRSGNTIYF
V: TRBV12-3/TRBV12-4; size: NA; D: NA; J: TRBJ1-6; DNA: TGTGCCAGCAGTTTGGAGGGTTCGGTCCTAGGTTCACCCCTCCACTTT; CDR3: CASSLEGSVLGSPLHF
V: TRBV19; size: NA; D: TRBD1; J: TRBJ1-1; DNA: TGTGCCAGTAGTAAACAGGGGGGGACGAACACTGAAGCTTTCTTT; CDR3: CASSKQGGTNTEAFF
V: TRBV20-1; size: medium-sized; D: NA; J: TRBJ1-6; DNA: TGCAGTGCTAGAGATTTCGGAGGGGTCTGGGATTCACCCCTCCACTTT; CDR3: CSARDFGGVWDSPLHF
V: TRBV4-1; size: once; D: TRBD1; J: TRBJ2-7; DNA: TGCGCCAGCAGCCAACCTACAGGGGGTCGCGAGCAGTACTTC; CDR3: CASSQPTGGREQYF
V: TRBV6-2/TRBV6-3; size: NA; D: NA; J: TRBJ2-1; DNA: TGTGCCAGCTCCGACACTCGTCGGGGCGAGCAGTTCTTC; CDR3: CASSDTRRGEQFF
V: TRBV4-3; size: NA; D: NA; J: TRBJ2-1; DNA: TGCGCCAGCAGCCAAGGCCTGCACAATGAGCAGTTCTTC; CDR3: CASSQGLHNEQFF
V: TRBV25-1; size: NA; D: NA; J: TRBJ2-2; DNA: TGTGCCAGCAAATCCGACTTTGTCGGGGAGCTGTTTTTT; CDR3: CASKSDFVGELFF
V: TRBV6-2/TRBV6-3; size: NA; D: TRBD1; J: TRBJ1-5; DNA: TGTGCCAGCAGGCATCGACTGACAGGGAATCAGCCCCAGCATTTT; CDR3: CASRHRLTGNQPQHF
V: TRBV28; size: NA; D: TRBD1; J: TRBJ2-1; DNA: TGTGCCAGCAGTCGCGGACAGGGCATCAAGGAGCAGTTCTTC; CDR3: CASSRGQGIKEQFF
V: TRBV7-3; size: NA; D: NA; J: TRBJ2-2; DNA: TGTGCCAGCAGCCCCCAAGGGCCAGGGAATGTCGCCGGGGAGCTGTTTTTT; CDR3: CASSPQGPGNVAGELFF
V: TRBV7-9; size: NA; D: NA; J: TRBJ1-5; DNA: TGTGCCAGCAGCTTACAGGGGTCTCAGCCCCAGCATTTT; CDR3: CASSLQGSQPQHF
V: TRBV10-1; size: NA; D: NA; J: TRBJ2-3; DNA: TGCGCCAGCAGTGAGCTGACTAGAGATACGCAGTATTTT; CDR3: CASSELTRDTQYF
V: TRBV6-1; size: NA; D: NA; J: TRBJ1-1; DNA: TGTGCCAGCTTAGGGCTGAGGAACACTGAAGCTTTCTTT; CDR3: CASLGLRNTEAFF
V: TRBV6-1; size: NA; D: NA; J: TRBJ2-6; DNA: TGTGCCAGCTCTGAGGGGACGCTTCCCTCTGGGGCCAACGTCCTGACTTTC; CDR3: CASSEGTLPSGANVLTF
V: TRBV25-1; size: NA; D: NA; J: TRBJ1-2; DNA: TGTGCCAGCAGCGAATCCCCAGCAACCTATGGCTACACCTTC; CDR3: CASSESPATYGYTF
V: TRBV3-1; size: NA; D: NA; J: TRBJ1-5; DNA: TGTGCCAGCAGCCAAGAGGTCGGCGACTCCGACCAGCATTTT; CDR3: CASSQEVGDSDQHF
V: TRBV2; size: NA; D: TRBD1; J: TRBJ2-4; DNA: TGTGCCAGCAGTGAAGCCCCCGGGACAGGGGACAAAAACATTCAGTACTTC; CDR3: CASSEAPGTGDKNIQYF
V: TRBV20-1; size: NA; D: NA; J: TRBJ2-7; DNA: TGCAGTGCTGGAGTCGGCTACGAGCAGTACTTC; CDR3: CSAGVGYEQYF
V: TRBV28; size: NA; D: TRBD2; J: TRBJ2-3; DNA: TGTGCCGTAGGGAGGGCAGATACGCAGTATTTT; CDR3: CAVGRADTQYF
V: TRBV10-3; size: once; D: NA; J: TRBJ2-2; DNA: TGTGCCATCAGCGAATCTGCGAACACCGGGGAGCTGTTTTTT; CDR3: CAISESANTGELFF
V: TRBV20-1; size: NA; D: TRBD1; J: TRBJ1-2; DNA: TGCAGTGCTAGGCCTTCAGGGGGTAGTGGCTACACCTTC; CDR3: CSARPSGGSGYTF
V: TRBV28; size: NA; D: NA; J: TRBJ2-5; DNA: TGTGCCAGCAGTTTTTTTGGGGAGCGGGAGACCCAGTACTTC; CDR3: CASSFFGERETQYF
V: TRBV20-1; size: NA; D: NA; J: TRBJ2-2; DNA: TGCAGTGCTAACCGGGACGGGTTCACCGGGGAGCTGTTTTTT; CDR3: CSANRDGFTGELFF
V: TRBV15; size: medium-sized; D: NA; J: TRBJ1-2; DNA: TGTGCCACCAGCAGAGATTTAGGAGGGGATGGCTACACCTTC; CDR3: CATSRDLGGDGYTF
V: TRBV7-2; size: NA; D: NA; J: TRBJ2-7; DNA: TGTGCCAGCAGCTTCATGGCACAGGTCGGGGGGCCATACGAGCAGTACTTC; CDR3: CASSFMAQVGGPYEQYF
V: TRBV30; size: NA; D: TRBD2; J: TRBJ2-2; DNA: TGTGCCTGGAGTGACCTAGCGGACACCGGGGAGCTGTTTTTT; CDR3: CAWSDLADTGELFF
V: TRBV29-1; size: NA; D: NA; J: TRBJ2-5; DNA: TGCAGCGTAAGACAGGGAGGCGAGACCCAGTACTTC; CDR3: CSVRQGGETQYF
V: TRBV10-3; size: few; D: TRBD2; J: TRBJ2-1; DNA: TGTGCCATCAGTGCACAGCGGGAGGCGCTCAATGAGCAGTTCTTC; CDR3: CAISAQREALNEQFF
V: TRBV7-2; size: NA; D: TRBD2; J: TRBJ2-7; DNA: TGTGCCAGCAGCCCTCCGAACGGGAGGGCCTCCTACGAGCAGTACTTC; CDR3: CASSPPNGRASYEQYF
V: TRBV24-1; size: NA; D: TRBD2; J: TRBJ2-2; DNA: TGTGCCACCAGTGATCAGGGACTAGCGGGGATGAACACCGGGGAGCTGTTTTTT; CDR3: CATSDQGLAGMNTGELFF
V: TRBV12-3/TRBV12-4; size: NA; D: NA; J: TRBJ2-7; DNA: TGTGCCAGCAGTTTGGGCTACGAGCAGTACTTC; CDR3: CASSLGYEQYF
V: TRBV10-2; size: few; D: TRBD1; J: TRBJ1-2; DNA: TGCGCCAGCAGTCCGGACAGGGGGAGCTATGGCTACACCTTC; CDR3: CASSPDRGSYGYTF
V: TRBV19; size: NA; D: NA; J: TRBJ1-3; DNA: TGTGCCAGTAGTAAAGGAGCGGGGTCTGGAAACACCATATATTTT; CDR3: CASSKGAGSGNTIYF
V: TRBV6-1; size: once; D: NA; J: TRBJ1-1; DNA: TGTGCCAGCAGTATGACCCCGCAGAGCACTGAAGCTTTCTTT; CDR3: CASSMTPQSTEAFF
V: TRBV7-6; size: NA; D: NA; J: TRBJ2-5; DNA: TGTGCCAGCATGAGGGGGGGACAATCGGAGACCCAGTACTTC; CDR3: CASMRGGQSETQYF
V: TRBV28; size: NA; D: NA; J: TRBJ1-1; DNA: TGTGCCAGCAGTTTACGCGCAGGGTTCACTGAAGCTTTCTTT; CDR3: CASSLRAGFTEAFF
V: TRBV6-5; size: NA; D: NA; J: TRBJ1-4; DNA: TGTGCCAGCAGTTCCCAAGGATCGCTTGAAAAACTGTTTTTT; CDR3: CASSSQGSLEKLFF